What follows are 13 T cell receptor beta chains derived from one specimen sequenced in a study of Ad26.COV2.S vaccination and SARS-CoV-2 variants. Treatment: around 19 received Ad26.COV2.S at low or high dose, single or two shots; 5 received placebo; per-sample allocation not given. It was on day 63 after the first vaccine or placebo injection that samples were taken. Libraries were prepared by immunoSEQ multiplex PCR; TCRdb keeps only in-frame clonotypes and omits some of them. The top ten clones hold approximately 4.5% of a sample with some 450,000 clones, about 90% of them seen once. This specimen consisted of peripheral blood, obtained in a trial of Ad26.COV2.S vaccine versus placebo. The source of these receptors is a person aged 18-65 years who received the Ad26.COV2.S COVID-19 vaccine or a placebo.

The genes are TRBV6-2 or TRBV6-3 and TRBJ2-2, with 7 bases matching TRBD2. The junction had 7 bases not matched to a gene; V was cut back by 2 bases and J by 4 bases. Germline V gene lookup returns CDR1 MNHEY and CDR2 SVGEGT. There are 16 residues in the CDR3. CDR3 DNA: TGTGCCAGCAGTTACGGGGCGGGAGTGGGCACCGGGGAGCTGTTTTTT. It is translated as CASSYGAGVGTGELFF.

This rearrangement joins TRBV4-3 to TRBJ2-5, with D possibly matching TRBD1 (5 bases). Trimming took 4 bases from V and 5 from J, leaving 17 bases between them. The length of the CDR3 is 15 residues. Germline lookup yields CDR1 LGHNA and CDR2 YSLEER. CDR3 sequence reads: CASSPLGRVGETQYF. The DNA for the CDR3 is TGCGCCAGCAGCCCCCTTGGCAGGGTGGGGGAGACCCAGTACTTC.

The chain joins TRBV7-2 to TRBJ1-2; D uncertain. The CDR3 extends over 14 amino acids. Deletions cut 8 bases from V and 1 base from J, with 14 bases between. Per germline, CDR1 SGHTA and CDR2 FQGNSA. CDR3 in DNA: TGTGCCAGCCTTCGGGAGGAGGGTAACTATGGCTACACCTTC. Translating gives CASLREEGNYGYTF.

The chain links TRBV2 to TRBJ1-1; D call uncertain. CDR1 is SNHLY, CDR2 FYNNEI, per germline. The CDR3 loop spans 12 amino acids. The V and J ends lost 1 base and 8 bases respectively, with 8 bases between them. In DNA form, the CDR3 reads TGTGCCAGCAGTGAAGTCGGCACGGAAGCTTTCTTT. Its translation is CASSEVGTEAFF.

The V gene is TRBV18, the J gene TRBJ1-5; D is undetermined. Between the trimmed V and J ends, which lost 3 bases and 0 bases, there was a span of 12 bases. Germline CDR1 and CDR2: KGHSH and LQKENI. The CDR3 covers 16 residues. CDR3 amino acids: CASSPGTEYSNQPQHF. In DNA, the CDR3 is TGTGCCAGCTCACCGGGAACAGAGTATAGCAATCAGCCCCAGCATTTT.

The chain joins TRBV24-1 to TRBJ2-2; tentatively, D is TRBD1 (5 bases). The V and J ends lost 6 bases and 4 bases respectively, with 11 bases between them. Looked up from germline, CDR1 is KGHDR and CDR2 is SFDVKD. This CDR3 comprises 14 residues. CDR3 region: CATSSRGSTGELFF. CDR3 sequence (DNA): TGTGCCACCAGTTCTAGGGGCAGCACCGGGGAGCTGTTTTTT.

This chain uses TRBV15 with TRBJ2-5, with 11 bases lining up with TRBD2. V shed 0 bases and J 4 bases; nucleotides not matched to a gene: 4. This CDR3 is built from 16 residues. Per germline, CDR1 LNHNV and CDR2 YYDKDF (reference sequence). CDR3 sequence: CATSRDLAGGRETQYF. Written as DNA, the CDR3 is TGTGCCACCAGCAGAGATCTAGCGGGAGGACGAGAGACCCAGTACTTC.

This clone was recorded once. This sequence joins TRBV24-1 and TRBJ2-2; TRBD1 might be the D (5 bases). The CDR3 consists of 15 residues. Germline V lookup: CDR1 KGHDR, CDR2 SFDVKD. Trimming stripped 8 bases from V and 4 bases from J, with 16 bases between. CDR3 bases: TGTGCCACCATGAGTGGGCAGGGCGGCACCGGGGAGCTGTTTTTT. The encoded protein is CATMSGQGGTGELFF.

DNA for the CDR3: TGTGCCAGCAGCCCCGGAAGGACGGTCGAGCAGTACTTC. Its translation: CASSPGRTVEQYF. This rearrangement joins TRBV28 to TRBJ2-7, with D unclear. Trimming removed 6 bases at V and 6 bases at J, with 15 bases between. This CDR3 region has 13 residues. Germline V CDR1 and CDR2: MDHEN, SYDVKM.

This chain uses TRBV28 with TRBJ2-2; 7 nucleotides match TRBD2. There are 15 residues in the CDR3. From germline, CDR1 is MDHEN and CDR2 SYDVKM. V was pared by 6 bases and J by 2 bases, with 6 bases of the junction left unmatched. CDR3 in DNA: TGTGCCAGCAGCCGGGCTAGCGGTAACACCGGGGAGCTGTTTTTT. Its protein product is CASSRASGNTGELFF.

This chain connects TRBV5-6 to TRBJ1-2; D ambiguous. Germline V CDR1 and CDR2: SGHDT, YYEEEE. Trimming removed 4 bases from V and 4 bases from J, with 23 bases in between. The CDR3 totals 17 residues. The CDR3, as DNA: TGTGCCAGCAGCCGGATTACCCCGGTACAAACACTCTATGGCTACACCTTC. Translating gives CASSRITPVQTLYGYTF.

The V and J genes are TRBV15 and TRBJ1-3; D unresolved. Germline assignment: CDR1 LNHNV and CDR2 YYDKDF (reference sequence). V was pared by 0 bases and J by 7 bases, with 7 bases between. The length of the CDR3 is 13 residues. The CDR3 spells CATSRDIWNTIYF. CDR3 DNA: TGTGCCACCAGCAGAGATATCTGGAACACCATATATTTT.

The rearrangement uses TRBV15 and TRBJ1-5, with D hard to call. Deletions cut 0 bases from V and 0 bases from J, with 3 bases between. Germline V gives CDR1 LNHNV, CDR2 YYDKDF (reference sequence). This CDR3 has 14 residues. For the CDR3, the DNA is TGTGCCACCAGCAGAGAGAGTAGCAATCAGCCCCAGCATTTT. Translation: CATSRESSNQPQHF. Combining the CDR3 with reference TRBV15 and TRBJ1-5 gives the whole variable domain DAMVIQNPRYQVTQFGKPVTLSCSQTLNHNVMYWYQQKSSQAPKLLFHYYDKDFNNEADTPDNFQSRRPNTSFCFLDIRSPGLGDTAMYLCATSRESSNQPQHFGDGTRLSIL.